This TCR beta chain was profiled in a study of blood T cells in healthy people across ages. Sample-barcoded 5' priming and a J-beta primer mix drove a second PCR of roughly 7 to 11 cycles. TCRdb itself ran the 5' RACE reads through MiXCR, one entry per CDR3 protein. The data show over 600,000 distinct CDR3 sequences, about 61% seen once. With regard to this clonotype: Its antigen is undetermined.

The study, taken as a whole, reports: Higher naive T cell percentage went strongly together with higher TCR beta diversity. Roughly linear age-related decline in beta diversity appeared, significant by age approximately 43.

Staff drew roughly 10 milliliters of peripheral blood from each donor. A minimum of 6 micrograms of total RNA was extracted per sample. The CDR3 spans 14 residues. Trimming removed 3 bases from V and 0 bases from J, with 7 bases in between. The germline V gene encodes CDR1 LGHNA and CDR2 YSLEER. The sequence derives from a man in his forties in good health. This rearrangement joins TRBV4-3 to TRBJ2-3; D is undetermined. The sequencing sample was made of blood. The CDR3 sequence is CASSQEVSTDTQYF. The CDR3, as DNA: TGCGCCAGCAGCCAGGAAGTTAGCACAGATACGCAGTATTTT.